This T cell receptor beta chain was identified in a study of blood T cell repertoires in COVID-19. Study-wide context: Nucleic acid was either cDNA or gDNA, and it came from T cells, B-cell-depleted T cells, or PBMCs.

CDR3 length: 14 amino acids. V was shortened by 2 bases and J by 7 bases, with 14 bases between the two germline ends. The germline gives CDR1 SGHDN, CDR2 FVKESK. Participants, 18 to 89 years old, spanned more than 20 US areas. Under the authors' procedure: Amplification with reference gene primers provided the estimates of nucleated cell counts. The data were produced by immunoSEQ multiplex PCR, yet TCRdb's version contains in-frame clones alone and is incomplete. The DNA was the basis for D and trimming; V, J and clone size are from that table. Of about 230,000 clones listed, about nine tenths are singletons.

The chain has TRBV14 and TRBJ1-2; no reliable D call. This clonotype was obtained from a woman in her twenties or thirties with acute COVID-19. The sequencing input was PBMCs or T cells enriched from blood (not recorded which). The CDR3 DNA is TGTGCCAGCAGCCAAATAAAAGACATCCGTGGCTACACCTTC. It specifies CASSQIKDIRGYTF.